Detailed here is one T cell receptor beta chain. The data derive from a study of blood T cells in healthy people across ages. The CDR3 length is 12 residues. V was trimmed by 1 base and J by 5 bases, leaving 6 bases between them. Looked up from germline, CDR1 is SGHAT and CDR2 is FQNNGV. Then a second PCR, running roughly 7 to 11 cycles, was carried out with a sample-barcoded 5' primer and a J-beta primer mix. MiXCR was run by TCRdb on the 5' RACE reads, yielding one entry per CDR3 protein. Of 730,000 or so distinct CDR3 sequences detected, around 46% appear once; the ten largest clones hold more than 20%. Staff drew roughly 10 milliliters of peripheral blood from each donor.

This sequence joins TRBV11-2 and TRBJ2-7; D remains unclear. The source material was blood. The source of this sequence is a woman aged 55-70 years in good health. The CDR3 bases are TGTGCCAGCAGCTTAGGCAAGAACGAGCAGTACTTC. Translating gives CASSLGKNEQYF.